Following are 15 T cell receptor beta chains from one sample sequenced in a study of shared clonotypes between healthy human individuals. TCRdb's copy holds only in-frame clones and misses some; the assay was immunoSEQ multiplex PCR. Seen here are under 2,000,000 clones, approximately 95% observed once, and the top ten hold approximately 1%. The naive CD8 population came from CD45RO-negative cells selected for CCR7, without terminally differentiated effector memory CD45RA+ cells. What was sequenced was naive CD8+ T cells sorted from blood. The source of these receptors is a man younger than 35 in good health.

The chain carries TRBV12-2 and TRBJ2-1; the DNA was not used to check the table's D call, TRBD1. TRBV12-2 is recorded as a pseudogene. CDR3 length equals 19 residues. In nucleotides, the CDR3 is TGTGCAAGTCGCTTAATCACTGGGACAGGAGTCCGCTCCTACAATGAGCAGTTCTTC. It translates to CASRLITGTGVRSYNEQFF.

Points on this clone: The sample holds other DNA sequences that translate to the same CDR3. This chain connects TRBV9 to TRBJ2-2; D is unclear. Germline CDR1 is SGDLS and CDR2 is YYNGEE. Between the trimmed V and J ends, which lost 0 bases and 7 bases, there was a span of 7 bases. This CDR3 spans 13 amino acids. The CDR3 DNA sequence: TGTGCCAGCAGCGTAGTGGCTAGCGGGGAGCTGTTTTTT. The encoded protein is CASSVVASGELFF.

The chain couples TRBV2 to TRBJ2-3, with D perhaps matching TRBD2 (7 bases). Trimming stripped 10 bases from V and 0 bases from J, with 14 bases between. The CDR3 runs to 14 residues. CDR1 is SNHLY, CDR2 FYNNEI, per germline. The CDR3 loop is CANRAGQSTDTQYF. CDR3 nucleotides: TGTGCCAACCGAGCGGGACAAAGCACAGATACGCAGTATTTT.

This sequence joins TRBV2 and TRBJ2-7; TRBD2 agrees at 11 bases. The junction had 5 bases not matched to a gene; V was cut back by 3 bases and J by 4 bases. Germline V gene data show CDR1 as SNHLY and CDR2 as FYNNEI. The CDR3 runs to 15 residues. CDR3 protein: CASSDWLAGGYEQYF. CDR3 sequence (DNA): TGTGCCAGCAGTGACTGGCTAGCGGGAGGATACGAGCAGTACTTC.

The chain combines TRBV6-6 with TRBJ1-1; D is unresolved. Germline assignment: CDR1 MNHNY and CDR2 SVGAGI (reference sequence). This CDR3 comprises 13 residues. V was pared by 7 bases and J by 2 bases, with 11 bases between. For the CDR3, the DNA is TGTGCCAGCACCCCGGGAGCTAACACTGAAGCTTTCTTT. Amino acid sequence: CASTPGANTEAFF.

The chain recombines TRBV9 with TRBJ2-5, with 9 bases that match TRBD1. Germline-derived CDR1 and CDR2 are SGDLS and YYNGEE. This CDR3 region has 16 residues. The V gene end was trimmed by 0 bases and the J gene end by 2 bases; junction bases not matched to a gene: 5. CDR3 sequence (DNA): TGTGCCAGCAGCGTAGGTGGGACAGGGATTCAAGAGACCCAGTACTTC. This gives the protein CASSVGGTGIQETQYF. Full variable domain (missing parts from reference TRBV9 and TRBJ2-5): DSGVTQTPKHLITATGQRVTLRCSPRSGDLSVYWYQQSLDQGLQFLIQYYNGEERAKGNILERFSAQQFPDLHSELNLSSLELGDSALYFCASSVGGTGIQETQYFGPGTRLLVL.

The V gene is TRBV19, the J gene TRBJ2-7, with 11 bases lining up with TRBD1. The CDR3 has 15 residues. Germline CDR1 is LNHDA and CDR2 is SQIVND (reference sequence). The V gene end was trimmed by 7 bases and the J gene end by 8 bases; junction bases not matched to a gene: 13. This chain's CDR3 is CASMAAGTGGDKQYF. The DNA of the CDR3 is TGTGCCAGTATGGCCGCCGGGACAGGGGGGGACAAGCAGTACTTC.

V usage is TRBV2 and J usage is TRBJ2-7; D gene unclear. The germline V gene encodes CDR1 SNHLY and CDR2 FYNNEI. The CDR3 is made up of 11 amino acids. Trimming took off 2 bases at V and 10 bases at J, with 9 bases between the two ends. DNA for the CDR3: TGTGCCAGCAGTGAATGGCCCGAACAGTACTTC. This sequence encodes CASSEWPEQYF.

Comments on this clone: The same CDR3 also results from other DNA sequences found in this sample. V usage is TRBV6-1 and J usage is TRBJ2-1, with D possibly being TRBD1 (6 bases). Looked up from germline, CDR1 is MNHNS and CDR2 is SASEGT. V dropped 6 bases and J dropped 3 bases, with 6 bases sitting between them. This CDR3 region has 12 residues. The CDR3 loop reads CASRDSYNEQFF. The CDR3, as DNA: TGTGCCAGCAGGGACAGCTACAATGAGCAGTTCTTC.

The chain links TRBV5-1 to TRBJ2-5; no firm D call. This CDR3 is built from 12 residues. Germline CDR1 reads SGHRS; CDR2 reads YFSETQ. The V end lost 0 bases, the J end lost 9 bases, and 9 bases lay between the germline ends. CDR3 coding DNA: TGCGCCAGCAGCTTGGAGATAGCACCCCAGTACTTC. Translated: CASSLEIAPQYF.

This chain links TRBV7-2 with TRBJ2-7; D may be TRBD1 (6 bases). This CDR3 is 12 amino acids long. Trimming pared 5 bases from V and 5 bases from J, leaving 10 bases between. CDR1 SGHTA and CDR2 FQGNSA come from the germline V gene. The CDR3 loop is CASSLTGNEQYF. The CDR3 nucleotides read TGTGCCAGCAGCCTCACAGGGAACGAGCAGTACTTC.

This chain's CDR3 is CASSDQTQYF. The CDR3 nucleotides are TGTGCCAGCAGTGATCAGACCCAGTACTTC. The chain couples TRBV2 to TRBJ2-5, with D hard to call. V was shortened by 3 bases and J by 6 bases, with 2 bases between the two germline ends. Per germline, CDR1 SNHLY and CDR2 FYNNEI. CDR3 size: 10 residues.

The chain links TRBV27 to TRBJ2-7; no definite D call. Trimming pared 4 bases from V and 4 bases from J, leaving 17 bases between. Looked up from germline, CDR1 is MNHEY and CDR2 is SMNVEV (reference sequence). The CDR3 loop spans 15 amino acids. CDR3 sequence reads: CASSCPPPEVYEQYF. Here the CDR3 DNA reads TGTGCCAGCAGTTGCCCCCCCCCAGAAGTGTACGAGCAGTACTTC.

This chain links TRBV27 with TRBJ1-2; D is possibly TRBD1 (6 bases). Germline values: CDR1 MNHEY, CDR2 SMNVEV (reference sequence). CDR3 length equals 13 residues. Trimming cost V 6 bases and J 4 bases, with 12 bases left between them. The CDR3 nucleotides read TGTGCCAGCAGCTTCGGACAGACCTATGGCTACACCTTC. This gives the protein CASSFGQTYGYTF.

CDR3 sequence (DNA): TGTGCCAGCTCATACCTAGCGGGGGGACTCACAGATACGCAGTATTTT. Amino acid sequence: CASSYLAGGLTDTQYF. The gene calls are TRBV18 and TRBJ2-3; 11 bases agree with TRBD2. The CDR3 runs 16 residues. Trimming removed 5 bases from V and 2 bases from J; junction bases left unmatched: 6. CDR1 and CDR2 (germline): KGHSH, LQKENI.